This T cell receptor beta chain is drawn from a study of blood T cell repertoires in COVID-19. Whole-study context: PBMCs, B-cell-depleted T cells, or T cells provided the cDNA or gDNA that made up the material.

Trimming took 3 bases from V and 0 from J, leaving 12 bases between them. This CDR3 has 15 residues. Germline V gene sequence: CDR1 SNHLY, CDR2 FYNNEI. Data came from immunoSEQ multiplex PCR; TCRdb stores just in-frame clones and leaves some out. This sample has 370,000 or so clones, with more than 65% found just once. The sequence came from a human donor with acute or convalescent COVID-19. The donor label of this sample is uncertain. The source material was peripheral blood. V gene TRBV2 combines with J gene TRBJ2-7; possible D gene TRBD2, 5 bases. For the CDR3, the DNA is TGTGCCAGCAGTGAGAGAGGAGGAAGCTCCTACGAGCAGTACTTC. This codes for CASSERGGSSYEQYF.